This TCR beta chain was recorded in a study of blood T cell repertoires in COVID-19. The V end lost 3 bases, the J end lost 6 bases, and 11 bases lay between the germline ends. Germline-derived CDR1 and CDR2 are KGHSH and LQKENI. The CDR3 runs to 13 residues. Method: immunoSEQ multiplex PCR; TCRdb's copy keeps in-frame clones and lacks some. The repertoire consists of approximately 46,000 clones, with roughly nine tenths occurring once and the leading ten covering 15% to 20%. The sequence derives from a man aged 55-75 years with active or convalescent COVID-19. The chain couples TRBV18 to TRBJ1-2, with D unclear. The source material was peripheral blood. CDR3 bases: TGTGCCAGCTCACCGAGCCAGGTAGATGGCTACACCTTC. This translates into CASSPSQVDGYTF.